Listed here are 13 T cell receptor beta chains from one sample, sequenced in a study of cytomegalovirus exposure and HLA in healthy donors. Both 60 Vbeta primers and 13 Jbeta primers went into the PCR. Libraries were prepared by immunoSEQ multiplex PCR; TCRdb keeps only in-frame clonotypes and omits some of them. This table holds some 170,000 clones, roughly 79% found once. Sequencing used PBMCs. These receptor sequences come from a woman younger than 30 in good health and CMV-seropositive.

The genes are TRBV28 and TRBJ1-5; 7 nucleotides agree with TRBD1. The V gene's germline CDR1 is MDHEN and CDR2 SYDVKM. This CDR3 has 14 amino acids. V dropped 3 bases and J dropped 5; count of bases not matched to a gene: 4. CDR3 DNA: TGTGCCAGCAGTTTGGGTCAGGGGGATCAGCCCCAGCATTTT. This sequence encodes CASSLGQGDQPQHF. Complete variable domain (other parts from reference TRBV28 and TRBJ1-5): DVKVTQSSRYLVKRTGEKVFLECVQDMDHENMFWYRQDPGLGLRLIYFSYDVKMKEKGDIPEGYSVSREKKERFSLILESASTNQTSMYLCASSLGQGDQPQHFGDGTRLSIL.

The table lists this clone with a count of one. V is TRBV9 and J is TRBJ2-2; D unresolved. CDR1 SGDLS and CDR2 YYNGEE come from the germline V gene. V lost 0 bases and J 2 bases, leaving 14 bases between the germline ends. The CDR3 is 17 residues long. The CDR3 DNA follows: TGTGCCAGCAGCGTAGAAGCAGACATTCGAAACACCGGGGAGCTGTTTTTT. Its protein is CASSVEADIRNTGELFF.

The chain joins TRBV6-6 to TRBJ1-3, with D possibly TRBD1 on 6 matching bases. The CDR3 sequence is 13 residues long. CDR1 MNHNY and CDR2 SVGAGI come from the germline V gene (reference sequence). The V end lost 5 bases, the J end lost 4 bases, and 9 bases lay between the germline ends. The DNA for the CDR3 is TGTGCCAGCAGTACAGGGTGGGGAAACACCATATATTTT. This gives the protein CASSTGWGNTIYF.

The chain is built from TRBV19 and TRBJ1-1; D gene ambiguous. The germline V gene has CDR1 LNHDA and CDR2 SQIVND (reference sequence). The CDR3 spans 13 residues. V gave up 0 bases and J gave up 6 bases, with 8 bases separating them. DNA of the CDR3: TGTGCCAGTAGTATAGAGGGAGGGTCTGAAGCTTTCTTT. It encodes CASSIEGGSEAFF.

This clone was detected only once. This sequence joins TRBV5-1 and TRBJ2-7, with 8 nucleotides matching TRBD2. The V segment lost 5 bases and the J segment 2 bases; nucleotides outside the gene matches: 12. Per germline, CDR1 SGHRS and CDR2 YFSETQ. This CDR3 has 16 amino acids. The CDR3 nucleotides read TGCGCCAGCAGGGGTGGCCGGGGGGGACAAACCTACGAGCAGTACTTC. Residues: CASRGGRGGQTYEQYF.

This rearrangement joins TRBV27 to TRBJ1-6; TRBD1 is a possible D gene (6 bases). Trimming took 6 bases from V and 8 from J, leaving 17 bases between them. The CDR3 runs to 15 residues. From germline, CDR1 is MNHEY and CDR2 SMNVEV (reference sequence). The CDR3 DNA sequence: TGTGCCAGCAGACCCAACAGGGTACAACATTCACCCCTCCACTTT. Translating it yields CASRPNRVQHSPLHF.

The chain links TRBV15 to TRBJ2-7; TRBD2 is a possible D gene (7 bases). V shed 1 base and J shed 7 bases, with 20 bases lying between them. The germline V gene encodes CDR1 LNHNV and CDR2 YYDKDF (reference sequence). This CDR3 is 16 amino acids long. The CDR3 here is CATSRAPAAGAGEQYF. As DNA, the CDR3 is TGTGCCACCAGCAGAGCTCCTGCGGCGGGGGCGGGGGAGCAGTACTTC.

V and J are TRBV11-2 and TRBJ2-7; no reliable D call. The CDR3 is 12 residues long. CDR1 is SGHAT and CDR2 is FQNNGV in the germline V gene. Trimming removed 5 bases from V and 3 bases from J, with 8 bases in between. The CDR3 DNA reads TGTGCCAGCAGCCCCGTTTACTACGAGCAGTACTTC. Encoded protein: CASSPVYYEQYF.

This clone came up once. This chain connects TRBV6-1 to TRBJ2-5, with TRBD1 as a possible D gene (9 bases). Trimming shortened V by 3 bases and J by 5 bases, and 19 bases separated the two germline ends. Germline V gene data show CDR1 as MNHNS and CDR2 as SASEGT. This CDR3 comprises 16 residues. CDR3 residues: CASSDRGGTGFETQYF. The CDR3 nucleotides are TGTGCCAGCAGTGATCGGGGGGGGACAGGGTTTGAGACCCAGTACTTC.

V is TRBV5-1 and J is TRBJ1-6; D remains ambiguous. This CDR3 is 14 amino acids long. In germline, CDR1 is SGHRS, CDR2 YFSETQ. With 2 bases removed from V and 7 bases from J, the gap between germline ends came to 10 bases. CDR3 in amino acids: CASSLVGENSPLHF. CDR3 nucleotide sequence: TGCGCCAGCAGCTTAGTTGGGGAGAATTCACCCCTCCACTTT.

In its sample, this clone was seen a few times. This rearrangement joins TRBV7-6 to TRBJ2-5; a possible D gene is TRBD1 (5 bases). The CDR3 covers 15 residues. V gave up 2 bases and J gave up 2 bases, with 12 bases separating them. The V gene's germline CDR1 is SGHVS and CDR2 FNYEAQ. In DNA form, the CDR3 reads TGTGCCAGCAGCTTAACCGACAGCCTTCAAGAGACCCAGTACTTC. Translating gives CASSLTDSLQETQYF. The variable domain in full, with the rest retrieved from reference TRBV7-6 and TRBJ2-5, is GAGVSQSPRYKVTKRGQDVALRCDPISGHVSLYWYRQALGQGPEFLTYFNYEAQQDKSGLPNDRFSAERPEGSISTLTIQRTEQRDSAMYRCASSLTDSLQETQYFGPGTRLLVL.

The chain employs TRBV28 and TRBJ1-4; tentative D call: TRBD1 (6 bases). The CDR3 contains 14 residues. The germline gives CDR1 MDHEN, CDR2 SYDVKM. V was trimmed by 5 bases and J by 8 bases, leaving 15 bases between them. CDR3 in DNA: TGTGCCAGCAGTACAGGGCCCTACCTCGAAAAACTGTTTTTT. Translating gives CASSTGPYLEKLFF.

The V and J genes are TRBV30 and TRBJ2-5; D may be TRBD1 (5 bases). Trimming shortened V by 2 bases and J by 0 bases, and 7 bases separated the two germline ends. The CDR3 has 13 residues. From germline, CDR1 is GTSNPN and CDR2 SVGIG (reference sequence). This chain's CDR3 is CAWSLDNQETQYF. As DNA, the CDR3 is TGTGCCTGGAGTCTGGACAACCAAGAGACCCAGTACTTC. The whole variable domain, filled in from reference TRBV30 and TRBJ2-5, reads SQTIHQWPATLVQPVGSPLSLECTVEGTSNPNLYWYRQAAGRGLQLLFYSVGIGQISSEVPQNLSASRPQDRQFILSSKKLLLSDSGFYLCAWSLDNQETQYFGPGTRLLVL.